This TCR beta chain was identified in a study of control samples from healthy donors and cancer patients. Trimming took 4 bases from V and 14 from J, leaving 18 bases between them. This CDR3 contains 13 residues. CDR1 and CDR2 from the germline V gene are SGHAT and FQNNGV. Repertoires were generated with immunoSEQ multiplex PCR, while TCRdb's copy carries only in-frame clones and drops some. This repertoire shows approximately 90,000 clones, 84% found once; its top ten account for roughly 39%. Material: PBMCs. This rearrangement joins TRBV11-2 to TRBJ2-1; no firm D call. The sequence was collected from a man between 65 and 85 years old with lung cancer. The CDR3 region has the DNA TGTGCCAGCAGCTCCACCAGTAGGTTGGTCGAGTTCTTC. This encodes CASSSTSRLVEFF.